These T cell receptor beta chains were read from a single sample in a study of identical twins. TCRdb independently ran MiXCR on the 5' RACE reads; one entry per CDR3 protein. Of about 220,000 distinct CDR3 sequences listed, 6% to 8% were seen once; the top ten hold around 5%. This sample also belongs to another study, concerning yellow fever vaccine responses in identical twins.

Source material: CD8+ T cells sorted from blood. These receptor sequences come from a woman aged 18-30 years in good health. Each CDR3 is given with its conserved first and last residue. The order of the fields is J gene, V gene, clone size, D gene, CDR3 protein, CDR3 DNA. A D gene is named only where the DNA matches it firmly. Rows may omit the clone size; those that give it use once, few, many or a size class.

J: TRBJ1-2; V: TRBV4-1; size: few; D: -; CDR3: CASSQEAMGGYGYTF; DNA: TGCGCCAGCAGCCAAGAAGCTATGGGAGGCTATGGCTACACCTTC
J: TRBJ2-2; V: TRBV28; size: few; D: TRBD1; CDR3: CASSLRGLAGELFF; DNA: TGTGCCAGCAGTTTGAGGGGGCTGGCCGGGGAGCTGTTTTTT
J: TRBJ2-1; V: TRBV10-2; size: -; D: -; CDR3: CASRRDREQFF; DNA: TGCGCCAGCCGAAGGGACCGGGAGCAGTTCTTC
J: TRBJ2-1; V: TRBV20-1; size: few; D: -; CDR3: CSASTDEQFF; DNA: TGCAGTGCTAGTACCGATGAGCAGTTCTTC
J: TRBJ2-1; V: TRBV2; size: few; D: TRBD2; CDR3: CASSEPTSGRAVAYNEQFF; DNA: TGTGCCAGCAGTGAACCGACTAGCGGGAGGGCGGTTGCCTACAATGAGCAGTTCTTC
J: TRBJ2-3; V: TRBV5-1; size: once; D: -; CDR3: CASKDRPTSTDTQYF; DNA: TGCGCCAGCAAAGACAGGCCTACTAGCACAGATACGCAGTATTTT
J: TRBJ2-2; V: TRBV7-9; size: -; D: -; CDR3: CAVGHPTGELFF; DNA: TGTGCTGTCGGCCATCCCACCGGGGAGCTGTTTTTT
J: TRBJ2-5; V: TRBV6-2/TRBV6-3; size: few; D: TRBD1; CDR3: CASSYTRGDRGKETQYF; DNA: TGTGCCAGCAGTTACACCCGAGGGGACAGGGGTAAAGAGACCCAGTACTTC
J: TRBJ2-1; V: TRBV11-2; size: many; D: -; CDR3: CASSSPGLLMEQFF; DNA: TGTGCCAGCAGCTCCCCGGGCCTTTTGATGGAGCAGTTCTTC
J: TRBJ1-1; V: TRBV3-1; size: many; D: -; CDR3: CASSQGVGGDTEAFF; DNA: TGTGCCAGCAGCCAAGGGGTGGGGGGAGACACTGAAGCTTTCTTT
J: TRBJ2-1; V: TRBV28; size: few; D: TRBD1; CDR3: CASRGDRVSYNEQFF; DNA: TGTGCCAGCAGGGGGGACAGGGTATCCTACAATGAGCAGTTCTTC
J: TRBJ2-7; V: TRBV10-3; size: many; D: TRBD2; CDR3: CAISVSGESYEQYF; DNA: TGTGCCATCAGTGTTAGCGGGGAGTCCTACGAGCAGTACTTC
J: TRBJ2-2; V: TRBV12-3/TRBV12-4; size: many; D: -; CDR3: CASSLHIQGSGELFF; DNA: TGTGCCAGCAGTTTACACATACAGGGTTCCGGGGAGCTGTTTTTT
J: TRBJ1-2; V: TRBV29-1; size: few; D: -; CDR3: CSVEDGSLANYGYTF; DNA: TGCAGCGTTGAAGACGGTTCCCTGGCTAACTATGGCTACACCTTC
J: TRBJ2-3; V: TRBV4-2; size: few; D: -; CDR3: CASSQELPQYGTDTQYF; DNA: TGTGCCAGCAGCCAAGAGCTTCCGCAGTACGGCACAGATACGCAGTATTTT
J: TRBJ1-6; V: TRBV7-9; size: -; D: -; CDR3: CASSLVGASNSPLHF; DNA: TGTGCCAGCAGCTTAGTTGGGGCCTCAAATTCACCCCTCCACTTT
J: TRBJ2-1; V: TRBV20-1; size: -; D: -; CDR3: CSAPYRGYNEQFF; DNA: TGCAGTGCCCCTTACCGGGGTTACAATGAGCAGTTCTTC
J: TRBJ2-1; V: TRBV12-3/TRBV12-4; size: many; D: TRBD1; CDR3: CASKTGTNEQFF; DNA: TGTGCCAGTAAGACAGGGACCAATGAGCAGTTCTTC
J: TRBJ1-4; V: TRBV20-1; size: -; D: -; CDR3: CSARDGTQGFEKLFF; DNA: TGCAGTGCTAGAGATGGCACACAGGGTTTTGAAAAACTGTTTTTT
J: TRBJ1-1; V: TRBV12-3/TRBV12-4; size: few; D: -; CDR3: CASSSRTGAEAFF; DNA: TGTGCCAGCAGTTCTAGGACGGGTGCAGAAGCTTTCTTT
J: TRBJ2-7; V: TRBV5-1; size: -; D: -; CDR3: CASSLVPDTYEQYF; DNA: TGCGCCAGCAGCTTGGTACCGGACACCTACGAGCAGTACTTC
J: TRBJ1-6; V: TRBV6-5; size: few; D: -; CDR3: CASSYSRDYNSPLHF; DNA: TGTGCCAGCAGTTACTCCCGGGATTATAATTCACCCCTCCACTTT
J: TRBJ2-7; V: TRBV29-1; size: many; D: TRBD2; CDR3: CSVEPGLAGEPYEQYF; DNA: TGCAGCGTTGAACCCGGACTAGCGGGAGAACCCTACGAGCAGTACTTC
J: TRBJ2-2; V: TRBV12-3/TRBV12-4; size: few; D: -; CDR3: CASSFGPHTGELFF; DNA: TGTGCCAGCAGTTTCGGACCGCACACCGGGGAGCTGTTTTTT
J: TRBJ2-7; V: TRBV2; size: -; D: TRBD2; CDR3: CASSGTSGTSEQYF; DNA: TGTGCCAGCAGTGGCACTAGCGGGACAAGCGAGCAGTACTTC
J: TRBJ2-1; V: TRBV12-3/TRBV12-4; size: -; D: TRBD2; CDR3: CASSLEREGPSYNEQFF; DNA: TGTGCCAGCAGTTTAGAGCGGGAGGGCCCCTCCTACAATGAGCAGTTCTTC